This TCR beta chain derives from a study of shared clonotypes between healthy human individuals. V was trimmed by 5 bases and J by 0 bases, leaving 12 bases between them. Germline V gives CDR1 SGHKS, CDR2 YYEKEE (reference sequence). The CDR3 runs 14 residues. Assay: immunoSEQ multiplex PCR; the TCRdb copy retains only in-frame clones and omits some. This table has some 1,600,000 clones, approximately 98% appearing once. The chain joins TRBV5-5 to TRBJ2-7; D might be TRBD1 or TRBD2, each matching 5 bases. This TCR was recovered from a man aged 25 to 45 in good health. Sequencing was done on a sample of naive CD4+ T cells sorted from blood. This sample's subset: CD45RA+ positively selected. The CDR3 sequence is CASSQLGTSYEQYF. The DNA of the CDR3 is TGTGCCAGCAGTCAGCTAGGGACCTCCTACGAGCAGTACTTC.